A selection of T cell receptor beta chains follows, all from one sample in a study of blood T cell repertoires in COVID-19. Only in-frame clones appear in the TCRdb table, and some are missing; sequencing was by immunoSEQ multiplex PCR. The profile covers fewer than 400,000 clones, with about 85% appearing a single time and 1.5% to 2% taken by the ten largest. Sequences were obtained from PBMCs or T cells enriched from blood (not recorded which). The source is a woman under 40 who had been exposed to COVID-19. The CDR3 runs from the conserved cysteine through the conserved F or W. Fields, in order: J gene, D gene, clone size, V gene, CDR3 protein, CDR3 DNA. D genes are given only for firm matches. Size is omitted from some rows. Given values are once, few, many or a class for expanded clones.

TRBJ1-1 | - | - | TRBV2 | CASSARTALGVAFF | TGTGCCAGCAGTGCAAGGACAGCCCTAGGGGTAGCTTTCTTT
TRBJ1-2 | - | - | TRBV6-5 | CASTIQGLANYGYTF | TGTGCCAGCACCATCCAGGGCCTAGCTAACTATGGCTACACCTTC
TRBJ2-5 | TRBD1 | - | TRBV7-9 | CASTLGDRGLQETQYF | TGTGCCAGCACCTTGGGGGACAGGGGCCTTCAAGAGACCCAGTACTTC
TRBJ2-7 | TRBD1 | - | TRBV7-6 | CATPTDRGISPEQYF | TGTGCCACCCCGACAGACAGGGGAATCTCGCCCGAGCAGTACTTC
TRBJ2-1 | TRBD2 | - | TRBV19 | CASSIPGLAGPVGEQFF | TGTGCCAGTAGTATCCCGGGACTAGCGGGACCCGTGGGAGAGCAGTTCTTC
TRBJ2-7 | TRBD2 | - | TRBV13 | CASSLGLAGVGNPYEQYF | TGTGCCAGCAGCTTAGGCCTAGCGGGAGTAGGGAACCCTTACGAGCAGTACTTC
TRBJ1-1 | - | - | TRBV5-1 | CASSVQNTEAFF | TGCGCCAGCAGCGTACAGAACACTGAAGCTTTCTTT
TRBJ1-5 | - | - | TRBV9 | CASSGYGDKNQPQHF | TGTGCCAGCAGCGGGTATGGGGACAAGAATCAGCCCCAGCATTTT
TRBJ2-1 | TRBD2 | - | TRBV24-1 | CATSDLGTSGMYEQFF | TGTGCCACCAGTGATTTAGGGACTAGCGGGATGTATGAGCAGTTCTTC
TRBJ2-4 | - | - | TRBV28 | CASSLEDLAKNIQYF | TGTGCCAGCAGTTTGGAGGATTTAGCCAAAAACATTCAGTACTTC
TRBJ1-4 | - | once | TRBV3-1/TRBV3-2 | CASSQGAGRNEKLFF | TGTGCCAGCAGCCAAGGTGCGGGACGGAATGAAAAACTGTTTTTT
TRBJ2-3 | TRBD2 | - | TRBV27 | CASSSQTSGRTDTQYF | TGTGCCAGCAGTTCGCAGACTAGCGGGAGGACAGATACGCAGTATTTT
TRBJ1-1 | - | - | TRBV5-4 | CASSAPTPGTEAFF | TGTGCCAGCAGCGCACCAACTCCGGGCACTGAAGCTTTCTTT
TRBJ2-1 | - | - | TRBV7-3 | CASTNSRSHEQFF | TGTGCCAGCACCAACTCGAGAAGCCATGAGCAGTTCTTC
TRBJ2-1 | - | - | TRBV5-1 | CASSRPTNEQFF | TGCGCCAGCAGCCGCCCCACAAATGAGCAGTTCTTC
TRBJ1-2 | - | - | TRBV2 | CASSNAGSTNYGYTF | TGTGCCAGCAGTAATGCAGGGTCGACTAACTATGGCTACACCTTC
TRBJ1-4 | TRBD1 | - | TRBV7-9 | CASRPTGVLTNEKLFF | TGTGCCAGCCGACCGACAGGGGTTTTAACTAATGAAAAACTGTTTTTT
TRBJ2-3 | - | - | TRBV9 | CASSVLETDTQYF | TGTGCCAGCAGCGTACTCGAGACAGATACGCAGTATTTT
TRBJ1-1 | - | - | TRBV14 | CASSRIDRSEAFF | TGTGCCAGCAGCCGAATCGACAGGTCTGAAGCTTTCTTT
TRBJ1-1 | - | - | TRBV5-6 | CASSLGHAGRRWNTEAFF | TGTGCCAGCAGCTTGGGGCACGCAGGCCGCCGTTGGAACACTGAAGCTTTCTTT
TRBJ2-5 | - | - | TRBV19 | CASSQFRGETQYF | TGTGCCAGTAGTCAATTCCGGGGAGAGACCCAGTACTTC
TRBJ2-1 | TRBD2 | - | TRBV7-9 | CASSPRGLVDNEQFF | TGTGCCAGCAGCCCCCGGGGACTAGTCGACAATGAGCAGTTCTTC
TRBJ2-5 | TRBD1 | - | TRBV4-3 | CASSRGQGWQETQYF | TGCGCCAGCAGCCGGGGACAGGGGTGGCAAGAGACCCAGTACTTC
TRBJ1-1 | - | few | TRBV14 | CASSQDGGATEAFF | TGTGCCAGCAGCCAGGATGGGGGGGCCACTGAAGCTTTCTTT
TRBJ1-6 | - | - | TRBV5-4 | CASSLGQGNSPLHF | TGTGCCAGCAGCTTAGGGCAGGGAAATTCACCCCTCCACTTT
TRBJ2-3 | - | - | TRBV28 | CASRGGSTDTQYF | TGTGCCAGCAGGGGGGGTAGCACAGATACGCAGTATTTT
TRBJ2-1 | TRBD1 | once | TRBV19 | CASGVGQGVYNEQFF | TGTGCCAGTGGAGTGGGACAGGGGGTATACAATGAGCAGTTCTTC
TRBJ1-6 | TRBD1 | - | TRBV28 | CASRTGTAISPLHF | TGTGCCAGCAGAACCGGGACAGCAATTTCACCCCTCCACTTT
TRBJ1-1 | TRBD1 | - | TRBV2 | CASTSEGAGTEAFF | TGTGCCAGCACTTCCGAGGGGGCGGGCACTGAAGCTTTCTTT
TRBJ2-5 | - | - | TRBV4-1 | CASSQVFSFKETQYF | TGCGCCAGCAGCCAAGTGTTCAGTTTTAAAGAGACCCAGTACTTC
TRBJ2-5 | - | - | TRBV11-2 | CASTLGGDPRSETQYF | TGTGCCAGCACCTTAGGGGGGGACCCCCGGAGTGAGACCCAGTACTTC
TRBJ2-7 | - | - | TRBV27 | CASRYSGESSYEQYF | TGTGCCAGCAGATACTCCGGAGAGAGCTCCTACGAGCAGTACTTC
TRBJ1-5 | - | - | TRBV28 | CASSPNTQGNQPQHF | TGTGCCAGCAGCCCGAATACACAGGGTAACCAGCCCCAGCATTTT
TRBJ1-4 | TRBD1 | few | TRBV5-1 | CASSSGQRNEKLFF | TGCGCCAGCAGCTCGGGACAGCGAAATGAAAAACTGTTTTTT
TRBJ2-7 | TRBD1 | - | TRBV7-3 | CASSWGQSYEQYF | TGTGCCAGCAGCTGGGGACAGAGCTACGAGCAGTACTTC
TRBJ2-3 | - | - | TRBV10-1 | CASSEGGGDTQYF | TGCGCCAGCAGTGAGGGTGGCGGAGATACGCAGTATTTT
TRBJ2-1 | TRBD2 | - | TRBV6-1 | CASSEFRAAGEQFF | TGTGCCAGCAGTGAATTTCGAGCAGCGGGAGAGCAGTTCTTC
TRBJ2-1 | TRBD2 | - | TRBV2 | CASSDGTSGPYNEQFF | TGTGCCAGCAGCGATGGGACTAGCGGACCCTACAATGAGCAGTTCTTC
TRBJ2-7 | - | - | TRBV5-5 | CASSSRGQSYEQYF | TGTGCCAGCAGCTCCCGGGGTCAGTCCTACGAGCAGTACTTC